The rows below give T cell receptor beta chains drawn from one sample of a study of T cells of healthy individuals. A single record per CDR3 protein comes from TCRdb applying MiXCR to the 5' RACE reads. The sample has about 53,000 distinct CDR3 sequences; 14% to 15% are singletons. These receptors originate from a human donor in good health. The CDR3 runs from the conserved cysteine through the conserved F or W. A D gene is named only where the DNA matches it firmly. Clone size is not always given. Where it is, it says once, few, many or a class for expanded clones.

D gene	V gene	clone size	CDR3 length	J gene	CDR3 DNA	CDR3 protein
TRBD2	TRBV7-9	-	16	TRBJ2-7	TGTGCCAGCAGCTTAGCCGCGCGGGAGTCCCGGTACGAGCAGTACTTC	CASSLAARESRYEQYF
-	TRBV10-3	many	11	TRBJ1-2	TGTGCCATTCAGGGAAATAATGGCTACACCTTC	CAIQGNNGYTF
-	TRBV11-2	-	15	TRBJ1-1	TGTGCCAGCAGCTTAGGACAGGTCGTGAACACTGAAGCTTTCTTT	CASSLGQVVNTEAFF
-	TRBV6-1	few	13	TRBJ2-4	TGTGCCACCTCAACCGGGGGAAGGAACATTCAGTACTTC	CATSTGGRNIQYF
-	TRBV13	-	15	TRBJ2-3	TGTGCCAGCAGGCCCCAGGGGGGGCCGGGAGATACGCAGTATTTT	CASRPQGGPGDTQYF
TRBD1	TRBV20-1	-	15	TRBJ1-2	TGCAGTGCTAGAGTTGGGACAGGGGGAGGGGATGGCTACACCTTC	CSARVGTGGGDGYTF
-	TRBV4-3	few	13	TRBJ1-5	TGCGCCAGCAGCTTCAACGCGGGGGAGCCCCAGCATTTT	CASSFNAGEPQHF
TRBD2	TRBV12-3/TRBV12-4	medium-sized	15	TRBJ2-1	TGTGCCAGCTCCGATCCGCTAGCGGGAGGAAATGAGCAGTTCTTC	CASSDPLAGGNEQFF
-	TRBV19	-	13	TRBJ1-1	TGTGCCAGTCTGGGGGAGATGGACACTGAAGCTTTCTTT	CASLGEMDTEAFF
-	TRBV5-1	-	14	TRBJ2-5	TGCGCCAGCAGCTTGCGGGGGACAGAAGAGACCCAGTACTTC	CASSLRGTEETQYF
TRBD2	TRBV4-3	few	17	TRBJ2-3	TGCGCCAGCAGCCAAGATACTAGCGGAGCCCTCACAGATACGCAGTATTTT	CASSQDTSGALTDTQYF
-	TRBV11-2	few	15	TRBJ2-3	TGTGCCAGCAGCTTGGCAGGGCGTGAAACAGATACGCAGTATTTT	CASSLAGRETDTQYF
TRBD1	TRBV20-1	-	15	TRBJ1-4	TGCAGTGCTAGAGATCGGACAGGGAGTAATGAAAAACTGTTTTTT	CSARDRTGSNEKLFF
TRBD2	TRBV5-1	many	14	TRBJ2-1	TGCGCCAGCAGCGCAACTAGCGGGGTCAATGAGCAGTTCTTC	CASSATSGVNEQFF
TRBD1	TRBV13	many	15	TRBJ1-2	TGTGCCAGCAGCCCCCTGGACAGGGGGGTAGATGGCTACACCTTC	CASSPLDRGVDGYTF
TRBD1	TRBV4-1	many	15	TRBJ2-3	TGCGCCAGCAGCCTCCGAGACAGGGTGGCAGATACGCAGTATTTT	CASSLRDRVADTQYF
-	TRBV7-2	many	15	TRBJ2-3	TGTGCCAGCAGCCTCCTGGCAGGGGTTGGAGATACGCAGTATTTT	CASSLLAGVGDTQYF
-	TRBV27	few	19	TRBJ1-6	TGTGCCAGCAGTTTAAGTGGGACGCCACAAAGCTCCTATAATTCACCCCTCCACTTT	CASSLSGTPQSSYNSPLHF
TRBD2	TRBV2	few	14	TRBJ2-7	TGTGCCAGCAGTGGAGAGCGGGGTTCCCACGAGCAGTACTTC	CASSGERGSHEQYF
TRBD1	TRBV6-1	-	14	TRBJ2-7	TGTGCCAGCAGTCGGACAGGGGCCACCTACGAGCAGTACTTC	CASSRTGATYEQYF
-	TRBV15	once	19	TRBJ2-6	TGTGCCACCAGCCGTCGAGGAAGTTTGAGCAGACCTGGGGCCAACGTCCTGACTTTC	CATSRRGSLSRPGANVLTF
-	TRBV5-1	-	12	TRBJ2-1	TGCGCCAGCAGCTTGGAGACGGCTACTAGGTTCTTC	CASSLETATRFF
-	TRBV9	-	15	TRBJ2-1	TGTGCCAGCAGCGTAGAAGGTAGCACCTACAATGAGCAGTTCTTC	CASSVEGSTYNEQFF
-	TRBV20-1	-	12	TRBJ1-6	TGCAGTGCTGGACTACCTAATTCACCCCTCAACTTT	CSAGLPNSPLNF
TRBD2	TRBV30	medium-sized	14	TRBJ2-3	TGTGCCTGGAGTGAACTAGCGGGCTCAGATACGCAGTATTTT	CAWSELAGSDTQYF
-	TRBV5-1	-	15	TRBJ2-7	TGCGCCAGCAGCCCCGGATCGGGGAACTCCTACGAGCAGTACTTC	CASSPGSGNSYEQYF
-	TRBV7-9	-	19	TRBJ1-4	TGTGCCAGCAGCTTAGAAGGGGCTATTCGGAGGGCGACTAATGAAAAACTGTTTTTT	CASSLEGAIRRATNEKLFF
-	TRBV7-2	-	15	TRBJ1-2	TGTGCCAGCAGCTTAGTGGGCTTTACAGACTATGGCTACACCTTC	CASSLVGFTDYGYTF
TRBD2	TRBV7-2	many	15	TRBJ2-1	TGTGCCAGCAGCTTAGGAGCGGGAGGAAAACCAAAGCAGTTCTTC	CASSLGAGGKPKQFF
-	TRBV29-1	many	12	TRBJ2-3	TGCAGCGTTGAAACGAAGGCGGATACGCAGTATTTT	CSVETKADTQYF
-	TRBV7-9	many	12	TRBJ2-1	TGTGCCATAATGAGGGAGTACAATGAGCAGTTCTTC	CAIMREYNEQFF
TRBD1	TRBV14	once	17	TRBJ1-5	TGTGCCAGCAGTCGGGGGTTGATCCAGGGGGGCAATCAGCCCCAGCATTTT	CASSRGLIQGGNQPQHF
-	TRBV12-3/TRBV12-4	-	14	TRBJ2-3	TGTGCCAGCAGCAAGGGGGGGAGGGGTGATACGCAGTATTTT	CASSKGGRGDTQYF
-	TRBV5-5	-	13	TRBJ2-2	TGTGCCAGCAGCTTGGGTAACGCCAGGGAGCTGTTTTTT	CASSLGNARELFF
-	TRBV29-1	many	12	TRBJ2-1	TGCAGCGCCGGACAGTCTTACAATGAGCAGTTCTTC	CSAGQSYNEQFF
TRBD1	TRBV20-1	few	11	TRBJ1-1	TGCAGTGCTTACAGGGGGGGGGGAGCTTTCTTT	CSAYRGGGAFF
-	TRBV20-1	-	12	TRBJ2-1	TGCAGTGCACAGCCTAGCCAGAATGAGCAGTTCTTC	CSAQPSQNEQFF
TRBD2	TRBV7-8	many	16	TRBJ2-7	TGTGCCAGCAGCTTAGGGCGCGGGAGGGCCTCCCACGAGCAGTACTTC	CASSLGRGRASHEQYF
-	TRBV5-1	-	13	TRBJ1-5	TGCGCCAGCAGGTTGGACCCAAATCAGCCCCAGCATTTT	CASRLDPNQPQHF
TRBD2	TRBV7-2	-	20	TRBJ2-3	TGTGCCAGCAGCTTATTTTGGGTCAAAGCGGGAGCCTTTGGCACAGATACGCAGTATTTT	CASSLFWVKAGAFGTDTQYF
-	TRBV19	many	11	TRBJ1-2	TGTGCCAGTAGTGGGGGGGAAGGCTACACCTTC	CASSGGEGYTF
-	TRBV7-8	few	15	TRBJ2-3	TGTGCCAGCTCGAAAAGCGAATCGGGTATGGATACGCAGTATTTT	CASSKSESGMDTQYF
-	TRBV20-1	-	14	TRBJ2-1	TGCAGTGAAAAGGGACACGCAGGGTACAATGAGCAGTTCTTC	CSEKGHAGYNEQFF
-	TRBV5-5	many	13	TRBJ2-3	TGTGCCAGCAGCACCTGGACAGAAGTACAGCAGTATTTT	CASSTWTEVQQYF
TRBD1	TRBV28	-	15	TRBJ1-6	TGTGCCAGCAGCCCGCCGGGACAGTCTAATTCACCCCTCCACTTT	CASSPPGQSNSPLHF
-	TRBV6-2/TRBV6-3	once	12	TRBJ2-7	TGTGCCAGCAGCCGATCCGGGGACGAGCAGTACTTC	CASSRSGDEQYF
TRBD1	TRBV29-1	many	14	TRBJ1-3	TGCAGCGGGGCGGACAGGGGGCCTGGAAACACCATATATTTT	CSGADRGPGNTIYF
-	TRBV9	-	15	TRBJ1-1	TGTGCCAGCAGCGTTACCGGCCAGTTGAACACTGAAGCTTTCTTT	CASSVTGQLNTEAFF
-	TRBV29-1	many	12	TRBJ2-3	TGCAGCGTTGGTTCGGACACAGATACGCAGTATTTT	CSVGSDTDTQYF
-	TRBV5-5	many	14	TRBJ2-5	TGTGCCAGCAGCTTGGTTGCCTATCAAGAGACCCAGTACTTC	CASSLVAYQETQYF
-	TRBV11-2	many	14	TRBJ2-2	TGTGCCAGCAGCTCCCTTCTCAACACCGGGGAGCTGTTTTTT	CASSSLLNTGELFF
-	TRBV15	-	13	TRBJ2-7	TGTGCCACCAGCAGAGAGACGGTGGGTGAGCAGTACTTC	CATSRETVGEQYF